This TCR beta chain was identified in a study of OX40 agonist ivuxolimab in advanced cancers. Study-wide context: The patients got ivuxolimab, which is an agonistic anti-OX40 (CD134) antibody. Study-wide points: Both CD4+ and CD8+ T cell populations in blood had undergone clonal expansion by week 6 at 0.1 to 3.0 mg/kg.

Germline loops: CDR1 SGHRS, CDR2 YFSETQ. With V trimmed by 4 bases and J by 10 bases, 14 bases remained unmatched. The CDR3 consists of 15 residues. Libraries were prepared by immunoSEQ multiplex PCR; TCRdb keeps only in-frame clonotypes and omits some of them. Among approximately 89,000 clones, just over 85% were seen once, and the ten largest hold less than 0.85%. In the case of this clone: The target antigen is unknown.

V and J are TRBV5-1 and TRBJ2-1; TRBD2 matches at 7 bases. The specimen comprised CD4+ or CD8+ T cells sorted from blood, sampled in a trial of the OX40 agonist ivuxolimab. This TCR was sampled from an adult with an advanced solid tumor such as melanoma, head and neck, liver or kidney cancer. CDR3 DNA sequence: TGCGCCAGCAGCCCAAGCTCTAGCGGACCCAAGGAGCAGTTCTTC. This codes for CASSPSSSGPKEQFF.